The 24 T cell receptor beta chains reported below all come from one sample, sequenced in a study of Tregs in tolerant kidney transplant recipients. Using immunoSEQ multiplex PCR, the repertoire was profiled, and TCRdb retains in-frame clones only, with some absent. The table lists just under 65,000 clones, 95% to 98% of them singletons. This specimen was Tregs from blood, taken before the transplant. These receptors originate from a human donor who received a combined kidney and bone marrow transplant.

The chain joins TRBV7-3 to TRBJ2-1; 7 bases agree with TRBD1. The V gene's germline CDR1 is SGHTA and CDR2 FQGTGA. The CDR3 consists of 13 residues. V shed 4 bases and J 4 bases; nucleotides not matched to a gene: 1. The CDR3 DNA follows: TGTGCCAGCAGCTGGGACAGTTACAATGAGCAGTTCTTC. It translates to CASSWDSYNEQFF.

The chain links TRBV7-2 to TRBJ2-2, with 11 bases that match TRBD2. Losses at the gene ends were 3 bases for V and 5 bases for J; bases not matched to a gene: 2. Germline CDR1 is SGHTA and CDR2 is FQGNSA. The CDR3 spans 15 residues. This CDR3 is CASSFTSGRTGELFF. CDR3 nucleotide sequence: TGTGCCAGCAGCTTCACTAGCGGGAGAACCGGGGAGCTGTTTTTT.

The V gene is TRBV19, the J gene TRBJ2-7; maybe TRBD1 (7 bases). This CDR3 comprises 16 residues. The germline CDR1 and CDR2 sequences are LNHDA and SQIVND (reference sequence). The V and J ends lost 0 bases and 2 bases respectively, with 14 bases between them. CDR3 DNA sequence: TGTGCCAGTAGTATAGATCCGGCAGGGGGGACCTACGAGCAGTACTTC. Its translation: CASSIDPAGGTYEQYF.

The CDR3 nucleotides read TGCGCCAGCAGTCCGGGAGGGACAGTCTATGGCTACACCTTC. Amino acids: CASSPGGTVYGYTF. V and J are TRBV5-1 and TRBJ1-2; 7 bases align to TRBD1. V shed 5 bases and J 4 bases; nucleotides not matched to a gene: 8. This CDR3 has 14 amino acids. Germline V gene sequence: CDR1 SGHRS, CDR2 YFSETQ. Filled out from reference TRBV5-1 and TRBJ1-2, the complete variable domain reads KAGVTQTPRYLIKTRGQQVTLSCSPISGHRSVSWYQQTPGQGLQFLFEYFSETQRNKGNFPGRFSGRQFSNSRSEMNVSTLELGDSALYLCASSPGGTVYGYTFGSGTRLTVV.

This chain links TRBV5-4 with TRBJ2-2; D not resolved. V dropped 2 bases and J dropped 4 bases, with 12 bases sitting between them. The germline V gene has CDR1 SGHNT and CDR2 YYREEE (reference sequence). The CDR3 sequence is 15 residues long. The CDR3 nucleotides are TGTGCCAGCAGCTTAAATGCCGTGAGCACCGGGGAGCTGTTTTTT. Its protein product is CASSLNAVSTGELFF.

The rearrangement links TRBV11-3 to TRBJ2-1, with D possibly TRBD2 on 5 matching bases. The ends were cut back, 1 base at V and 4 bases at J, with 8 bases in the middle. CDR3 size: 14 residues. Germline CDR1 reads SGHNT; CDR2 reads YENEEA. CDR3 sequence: CASSLGTGYNEQFF. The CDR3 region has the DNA TGTGCCAGCAGCTTAGGTACGGGGTACAATGAGCAGTTCTTC.

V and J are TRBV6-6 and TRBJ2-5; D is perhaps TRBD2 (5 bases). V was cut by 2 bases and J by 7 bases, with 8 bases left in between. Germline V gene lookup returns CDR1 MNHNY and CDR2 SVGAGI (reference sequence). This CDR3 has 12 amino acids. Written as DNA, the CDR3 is TGTGCCAGCAGTTACGCCCGGGGGACCCAGTACTTC. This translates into CASSYARGTQYF.

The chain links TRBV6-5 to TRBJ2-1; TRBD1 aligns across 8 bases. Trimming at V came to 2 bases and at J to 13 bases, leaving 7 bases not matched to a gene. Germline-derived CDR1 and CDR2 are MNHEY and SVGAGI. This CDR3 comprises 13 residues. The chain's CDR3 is CASSYITGGYQFF. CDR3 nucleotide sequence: TGTGCCAGCAGTTACATTACAGGGGGATATCAGTTCTTC.

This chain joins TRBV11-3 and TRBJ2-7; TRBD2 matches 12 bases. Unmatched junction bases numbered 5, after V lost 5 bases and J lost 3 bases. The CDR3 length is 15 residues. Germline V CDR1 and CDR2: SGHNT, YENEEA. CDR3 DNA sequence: TGTGCCAGCAGCCCGCGACTAGCGGGAGTCTACGAGCAGTACTTC. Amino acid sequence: CASSPRLAGVYEQYF.

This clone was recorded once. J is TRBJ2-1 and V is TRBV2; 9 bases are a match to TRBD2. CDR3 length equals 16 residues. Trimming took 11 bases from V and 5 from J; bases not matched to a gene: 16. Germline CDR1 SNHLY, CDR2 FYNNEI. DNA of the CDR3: TGTGCCTTCCTCCCGGGGCGGGAGGGTAGGGACAATGAGCAGTTCTTC. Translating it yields CAFLPGREGRDNEQFF. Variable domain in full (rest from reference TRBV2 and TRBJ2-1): EPEVTQTPSHQVTQMGQEVILRCVPISNHLYFYWYRQILGQKVEFLVSFYNNEISEKSEIFDDQFSVERPDGSNFTLKIRSTKLEDSAMYFCAFLPGREGRDNEQFFGPGTRLTVL.

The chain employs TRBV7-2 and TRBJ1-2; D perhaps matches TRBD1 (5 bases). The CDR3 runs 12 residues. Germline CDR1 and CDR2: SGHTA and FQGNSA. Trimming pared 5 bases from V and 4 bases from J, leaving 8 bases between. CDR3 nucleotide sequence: TGTGCCAGCAGCGTGACAGTCTATGGCTACACCTTC. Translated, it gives CASSVTVYGYTF.

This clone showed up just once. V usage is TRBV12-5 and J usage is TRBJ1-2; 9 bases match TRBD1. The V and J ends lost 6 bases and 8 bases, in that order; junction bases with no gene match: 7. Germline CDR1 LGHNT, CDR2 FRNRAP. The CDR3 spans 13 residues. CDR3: CASGGQGRSGYTF. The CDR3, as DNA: TGTGCTAGTGGCGGACAGGGGAGAAGCGGCTACACCTTC.

CDR3 sequence reads: CSTSPSPAPGTQYF. The CDR3, as DNA: TGCAGCACCTCTCCCTCGCCCGCGCCGGGTACGCAGTATTTT. This rearrangement joins TRBV29-1 to TRBJ2-3; D is unresolved. The CDR3 sequence is 14 residues long. Germline V gene sequence: CDR1 SQVTM, CDR2 ANQGSEA. V gave up 8 bases and J gave up 8 bases, with 23 bases separating them.

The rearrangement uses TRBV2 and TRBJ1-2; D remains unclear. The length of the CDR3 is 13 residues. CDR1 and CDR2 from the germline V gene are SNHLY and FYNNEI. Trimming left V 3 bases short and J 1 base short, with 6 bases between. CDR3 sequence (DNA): TGTGCCAGCAGTGAGGGAGGTAACTATGGCTACACCTTC. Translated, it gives CASSEGGNYGYTF.

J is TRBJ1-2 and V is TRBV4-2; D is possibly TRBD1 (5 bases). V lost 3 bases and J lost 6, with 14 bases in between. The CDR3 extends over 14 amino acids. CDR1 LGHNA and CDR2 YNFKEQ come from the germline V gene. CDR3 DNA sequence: TGTGCCAGCAGCCAGCCCTCGGGCAGGGATGGCTACACCTTC. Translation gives CASSQPSGRDGYTF.

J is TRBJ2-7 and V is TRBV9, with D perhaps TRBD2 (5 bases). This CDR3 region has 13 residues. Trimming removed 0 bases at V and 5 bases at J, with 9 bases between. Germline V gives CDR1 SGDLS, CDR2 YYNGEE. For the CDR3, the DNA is TGTGCCAGCAGCGTAGGCCTAGCAGACGAGCAGTACTTC. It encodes CASSVGLADEQYF.

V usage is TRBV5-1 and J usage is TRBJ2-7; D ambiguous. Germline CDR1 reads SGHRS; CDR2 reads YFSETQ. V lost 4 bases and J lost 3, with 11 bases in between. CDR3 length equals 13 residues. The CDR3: CASSPLGHYEQYF. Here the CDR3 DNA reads TGCGCCAGCAGCCCCCTCGGTCACTACGAGCAGTACTTC.

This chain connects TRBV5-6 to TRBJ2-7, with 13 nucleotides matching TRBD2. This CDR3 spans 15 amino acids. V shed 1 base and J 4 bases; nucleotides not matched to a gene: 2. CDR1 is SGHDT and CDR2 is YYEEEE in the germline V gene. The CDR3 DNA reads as TGTGCCAGCAGCTTGAGGGGACTAGCGGGATACGAGCAGTACTTC. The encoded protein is CASSLRGLAGYEQYF.

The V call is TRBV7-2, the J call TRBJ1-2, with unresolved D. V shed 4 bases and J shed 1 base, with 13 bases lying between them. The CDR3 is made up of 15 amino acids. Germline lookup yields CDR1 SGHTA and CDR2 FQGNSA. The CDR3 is CASSWNSNINYGYTF. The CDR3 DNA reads TGTGCCAGCAGCTGGAACAGCAATATTAACTATGGCTACACCTTC.

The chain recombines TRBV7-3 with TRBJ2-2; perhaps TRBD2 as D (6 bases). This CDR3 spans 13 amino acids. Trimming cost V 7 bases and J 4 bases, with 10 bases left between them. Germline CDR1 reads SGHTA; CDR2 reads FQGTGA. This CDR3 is CASKEGFTGELFF. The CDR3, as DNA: TGTGCCAGCAAGGAGGGTTTCACCGGGGAGCTGTTTTTT.

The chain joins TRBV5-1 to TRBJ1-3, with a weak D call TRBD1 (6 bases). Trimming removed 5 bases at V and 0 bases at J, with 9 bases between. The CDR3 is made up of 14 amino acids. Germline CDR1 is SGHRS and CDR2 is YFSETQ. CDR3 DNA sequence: TGCGCCAGCAGGTTAGGGGGCTCTGGAAACACCATATATTTT. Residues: CASRLGGSGNTIYF.

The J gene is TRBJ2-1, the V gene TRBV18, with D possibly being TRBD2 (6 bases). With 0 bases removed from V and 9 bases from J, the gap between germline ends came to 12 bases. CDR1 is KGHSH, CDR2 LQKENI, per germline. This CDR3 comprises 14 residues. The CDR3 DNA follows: TGTGCCAGCTCACCACCAGGCGGGATCGGTGAGCAGTTCTTC. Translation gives CASSPPGGIGEQFF. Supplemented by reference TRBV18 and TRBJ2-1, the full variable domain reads NAGVMQNPRHLVRRRGQEARLRCSPMKGHSHVYWYRQLPEEGLKFMVYLQKENIIDESGMPKERFSAEFPKEGPSILRIQQVVRGDSAAYFCASSPPGGIGEQFFGPGTRLTVL.

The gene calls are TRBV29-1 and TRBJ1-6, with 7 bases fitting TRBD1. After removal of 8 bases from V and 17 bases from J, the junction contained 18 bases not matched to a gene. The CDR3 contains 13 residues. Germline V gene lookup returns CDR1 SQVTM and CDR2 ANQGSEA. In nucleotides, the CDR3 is TGCAGCCCTATGACAGGGTGCGAGGAATCATTCCACTTT. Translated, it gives CSPMTGCEESFHF.

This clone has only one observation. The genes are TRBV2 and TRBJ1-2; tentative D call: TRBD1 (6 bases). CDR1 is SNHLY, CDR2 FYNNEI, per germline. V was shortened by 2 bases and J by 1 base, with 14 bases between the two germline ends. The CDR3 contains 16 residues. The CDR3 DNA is TGTGCCAGCAGTGAAAGTCCGGGACACTATAACTATGGCTACACCTTC. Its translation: CASSESPGHYNYGYTF.